This T cell receptor (beta chain) appears in the sequencing data of a study of blood T cell repertoires in COVID-19. In the study overall: From the United States, Italy and Spain came samples of acute and convalescent COVID-19. T cells, B-cell-depleted T cells, or PBMCs provided the cDNA or gDNA that served as material.

Trimming removed 4 bases at V and 0 bases at J, with 9 bases between. Germline V gene data show CDR1 as SGHTA and CDR2 as FQGNSA. The CDR3 loop spans 14 amino acids. In the study's own analysis: Reference gene primer amplification yielded estimated nucleated cell counts. Clones were sequenced by immunoSEQ multiplex PCR, and TCRdb holds only the in-frame ones, with some missing. The V and J calls and clone size come from that table; D and trimming were worked out from the DNA. The sample lists 150,000 to 200,000 clones, roughly three quarters occurring once. Seattle patient enrollment occurred during active infection, with longitudinal follow-up thereafter.

Sample: peripheral blood. The source of this sequence is an elderly woman with COVID-19, enrolled during active disease. The gene calls are TRBV7-2 and TRBJ1-1, with D tentatively TRBD1 (6 bases). The CDR3: CASSYGQLNTEAFF. In DNA, the CDR3 is TGTGCCAGCAGCTATGGACAGTTGAACACTGAAGCTTTCTTT.